This T cell receptor (beta chain) was documented in a study of technical replicates of blood from several donors. Data came from immunoSEQ multiplex PCR; TCRdb stores just in-frame clones and leaves some out. The sample comprises approximately 59,000 clones, 90% to 95% of which are singletons, and about 3% rests with the top ten. V lost 2 bases and J 4 bases, leaving 6 bases between the germline ends. CDR1 and CDR2 (germline): KGHSH, LQKENI. This CDR3 comprises 12 residues. The rearrangement links TRBV18 to TRBJ2-7; D possibly corresponds to TRBD1 (6 bases). This sequence was found in a human donor in good health. Some clones in this sample may be carry-over from other donors' samples. The specimen was PBMCs. CDR3: CASSPTGYEQYF. The CDR3 DNA reads TGTGCCAGCTCACCAACAGGGTACGAGCAGTACTTC.